The present TCR beta chain was sequenced within a study of identical twins. The CDR3 spans 12 residues. The V end was cut by 2 bases, the J end by 5 bases, with 6 bases between. CDR1 is LGHDT and CDR2 is YNNKEL in the germline V gene (reference sequence). TCRdb re-called the 5' RACE reads with MiXCR, one entry per CDR3 protein. This table holds some 96,000 distinct CDR3 sequences, just under 6% found once. This clonotype was detected ten times or more. The receptor's source is a woman between 50 and 59 years old in good health. Sequencing was done on a sample of memory T cells sorted from blood. This sequence joins TRBV3-1 and TRBJ2-5; D is perhaps TRBD2 (5 bases). The CDR3 DNA reads TGTGCCAGCAGCCAATCGGGGGAGACCCAGTACTTC. It is translated as CASSQSGETQYF.